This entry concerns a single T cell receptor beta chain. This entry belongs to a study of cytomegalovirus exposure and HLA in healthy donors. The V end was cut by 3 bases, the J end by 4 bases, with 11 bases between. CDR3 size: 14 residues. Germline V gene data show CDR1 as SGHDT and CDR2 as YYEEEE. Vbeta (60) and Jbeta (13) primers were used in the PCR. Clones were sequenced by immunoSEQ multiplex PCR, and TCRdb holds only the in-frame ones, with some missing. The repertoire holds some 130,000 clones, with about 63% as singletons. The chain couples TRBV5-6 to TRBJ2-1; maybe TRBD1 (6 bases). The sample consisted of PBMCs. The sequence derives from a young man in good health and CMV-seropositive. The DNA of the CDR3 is TGTGCCAGCAGCTGGTGGGGACAATACAATGAGCAGTTCTTC. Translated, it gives CASSWWGQYNEQFF.